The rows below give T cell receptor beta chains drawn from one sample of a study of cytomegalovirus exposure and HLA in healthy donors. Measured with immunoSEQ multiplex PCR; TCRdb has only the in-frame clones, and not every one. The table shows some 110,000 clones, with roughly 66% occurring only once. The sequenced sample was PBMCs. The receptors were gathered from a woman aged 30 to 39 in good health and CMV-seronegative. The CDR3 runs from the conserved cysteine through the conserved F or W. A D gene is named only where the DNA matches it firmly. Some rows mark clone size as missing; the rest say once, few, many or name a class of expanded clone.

CASKPGFSSYNEQFF TGTGCCAGCAAACCGGGGTTTAGCTCCTACAATGAGCAGTTCTTC NA TRBJ2-1 TRBV27 NA
CASSQEGRGRGNQPQHF TGCGCCAGCAGCCAAGAGGGTAGGGGGCGAGGCAATCAGCCCCAGCATTTT TRBD1 TRBJ1-5 TRBV4-1 NA
CASSVAAGVSQETQYF TGTGCCAGCAGCGTAGCGGCGGGAGTAAGCCAAGAGACCCAGTACTTC TRBD2 TRBJ2-5 TRBV9 NA
CASSEAGTGTSYGYTF TGTGCCAGCAGTGAAGCCGGGACAGGGACATCCTATGGCTACACCTTC TRBD1 TRBJ1-2 TRBV28 few
CASSRRGQGSGANVLTF TGCGCCAGCAGCCGCCGCGGACAGGGCTCTGGGGCCAACGTCCTGACTTTC TRBD1 TRBJ2-6 TRBV4-1 NA
CASSLDSTNNEQFF TGTGCCAGCAGCTTGGACTCTACCAACAATGAGCAGTTCTTC NA TRBJ2-1 TRBV7-2 few
CASSTQTGISTDTQYF TGTGCCAGCAGTACCCAGACAGGTATTAGCACAGATACGCAGTATTTT NA TRBJ2-3 TRBV2 NA
CASPDRNYGYTF TGTGCCAGTCCAGACAGGAACTATGGCTACACCTTC NA TRBJ1-2 TRBV21-1 few
CASSSRGGLAYEQYF TGTGCCAGCAGCTCGCGGGGAGGGCTGGCCTACGAGCAGTACTTC TRBD2 TRBJ2-7 TRBV13 few
CASRSTGVNTEAFF TGTGCCAGTAGGTCGACAGGAGTGAACACTGAAGCTTTCTTT NA TRBJ1-1 TRBV19 NA
CASSWDSSYEQYF TGCGCCAGCAGCTGGGACAGTTCCTACGAGCAGTACTTC TRBD1 TRBJ2-7 TRBV5-1 NA
CASTSSGSEFSYNEQFF TGTGCCAGCACCTCTTCAGGTAGCGAGTTTTCCTACAATGAGCAGTTCTTC NA TRBJ2-1 TRBV28 NA
CASRGTVNYGYTF TGTGCCAGCAGGGGGACAGTTAACTATGGCTACACCTTC TRBD1 TRBJ1-2 TRBV28 NA
CASSYSKLAGGEQFF TGTGCCAGCAGTTACTCGAAACTAGCGGGAGGTGAGCAGTTCTTC TRBD2 TRBJ2-1 TRBV6-6 NA
CASSLYGGGENTF TGTGCCAGCAGCCTTTATGGGGGCGGAGAGAACACCTTC NA TRBJ1-2 TRBV2 NA
CASSLLGGSTDTQYF TGTGCTAGCAGCTTACTGGGAGGAAGCACAGATACGCAGTATTTT NA TRBJ2-3 TRBV7-7 few
CASSSLAGGEETQYF TGCGCCAGCAGCTCGTTAGCGGGAGGTGAGGAGACCCAGTACTTC TRBD2 TRBJ2-5 TRBV5-1 NA
CASRTDRDTEAFF TGTGCCAGCAGAACGGACAGGGACACTGAAGCTTTCTTT TRBD1 TRBJ1-1 TRBV6-1 NA
CASSQVTGAGNTIYF TGTGCCAGCAGCCAAGTAACAGGGGCCGGAAACACCATATATTTT TRBD1 TRBJ1-3 TRBV4-2 NA
CASRPPGLAAIHYEQYF TGTGCCAGCAGACCCCCAGGACTAGCGGCGATTCACTACGAGCAGTACTTC TRBD2 TRBJ2-7 TRBV11-2 NA